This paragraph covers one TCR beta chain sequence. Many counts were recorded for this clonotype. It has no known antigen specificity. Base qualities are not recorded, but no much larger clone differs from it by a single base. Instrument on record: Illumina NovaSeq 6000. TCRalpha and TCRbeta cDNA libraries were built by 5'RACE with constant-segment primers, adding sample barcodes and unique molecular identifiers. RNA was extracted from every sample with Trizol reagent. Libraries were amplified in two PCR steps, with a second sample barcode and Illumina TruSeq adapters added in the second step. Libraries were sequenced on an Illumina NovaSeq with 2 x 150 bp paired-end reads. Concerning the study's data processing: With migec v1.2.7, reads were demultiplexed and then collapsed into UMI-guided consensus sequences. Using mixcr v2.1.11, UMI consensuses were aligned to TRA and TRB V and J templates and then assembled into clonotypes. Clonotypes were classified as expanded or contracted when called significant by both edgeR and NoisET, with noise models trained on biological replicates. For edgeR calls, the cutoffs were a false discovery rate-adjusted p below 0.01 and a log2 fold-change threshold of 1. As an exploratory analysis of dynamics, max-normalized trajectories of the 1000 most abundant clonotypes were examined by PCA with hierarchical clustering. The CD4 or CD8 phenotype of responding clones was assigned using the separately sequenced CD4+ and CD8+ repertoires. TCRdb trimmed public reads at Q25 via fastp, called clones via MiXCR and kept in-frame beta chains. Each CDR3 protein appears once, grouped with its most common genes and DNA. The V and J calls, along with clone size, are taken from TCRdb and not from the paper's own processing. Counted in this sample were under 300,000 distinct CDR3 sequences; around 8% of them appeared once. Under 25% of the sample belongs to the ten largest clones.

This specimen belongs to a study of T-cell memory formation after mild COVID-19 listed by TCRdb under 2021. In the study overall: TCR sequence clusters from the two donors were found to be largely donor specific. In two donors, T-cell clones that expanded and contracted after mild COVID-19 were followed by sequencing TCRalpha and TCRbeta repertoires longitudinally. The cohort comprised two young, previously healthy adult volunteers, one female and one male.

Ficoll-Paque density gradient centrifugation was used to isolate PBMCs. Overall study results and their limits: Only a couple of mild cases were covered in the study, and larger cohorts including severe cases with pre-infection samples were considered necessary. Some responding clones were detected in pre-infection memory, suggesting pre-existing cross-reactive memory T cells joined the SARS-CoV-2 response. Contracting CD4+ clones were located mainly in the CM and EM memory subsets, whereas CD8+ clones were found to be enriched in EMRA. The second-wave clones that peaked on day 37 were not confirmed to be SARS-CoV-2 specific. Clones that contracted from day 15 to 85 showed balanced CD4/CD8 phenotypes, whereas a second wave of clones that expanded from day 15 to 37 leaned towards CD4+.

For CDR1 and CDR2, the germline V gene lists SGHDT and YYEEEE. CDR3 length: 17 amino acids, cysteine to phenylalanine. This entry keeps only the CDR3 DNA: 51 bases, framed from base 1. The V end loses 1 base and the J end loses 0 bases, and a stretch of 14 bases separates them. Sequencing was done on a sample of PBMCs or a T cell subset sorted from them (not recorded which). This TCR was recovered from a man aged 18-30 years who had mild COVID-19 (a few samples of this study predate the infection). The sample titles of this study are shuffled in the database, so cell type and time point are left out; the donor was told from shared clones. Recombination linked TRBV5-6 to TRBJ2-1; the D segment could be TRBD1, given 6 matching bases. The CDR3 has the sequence CASSLKRGTYSYNEQFF. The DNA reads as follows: TGTGCCAGCAGCTTGAAGAGGGGGACATACTCCTACAATGAGCAGTTCTTC.